These 27 T cell receptor beta chains share one sample of origin, sequenced in a study of shared clonotypes between healthy human individuals. The method was immunoSEQ multiplex PCR; TCRdb's version includes in-frame clones alone and lacks a portion of them. The data contain about 2.4 million clones, 80% to 95% of them singletons. The sample was naive CD4+ T cells from PBMCs. The subset here: CD45RA+ positively selected. All receptors derive from a man younger than 30 in good health. Some clones in this sample may be carry-over from other donors' samples.

Notes on this clone: Different DNA sequences within this sample yield the same CDR3. CDR3 in DNA: TGCGCCAGCAGCCAGCCGGGACAGAGCAATCAGCCCCAGCATTTT. Translation gives CASSQPGQSNQPQHF. V is TRBV4-1 and J is TRBJ1-5, with TRBD1 matching 7 bases. The CDR3 is made up of 15 amino acids. Trimming at V came to 3 bases and at J to 1 base, leaving 3 bases not matched to a gene. Germline CDR1 is MGHRA and CDR2 is YSYEKL.

Remarks on this clone: This CDR3 is also generated by other DNA sequences in the sample. J is TRBJ2-2 and V is TRBV18; D call uncertain. Germline CDR1 is KGHSH and CDR2 is LQKENI. This CDR3 has 11 residues. V gave up 6 bases and J gave up 7 bases, with 6 bases separating them. The CDR3: CASSPSGELFF. CDR3 DNA sequence: TGTGCCAGCTCGCCTAGCGGGGAGCTGTTTTTT.

The chain couples TRBV5-6 to TRBJ1-3; D perhaps matches TRBD1 (5 bases). Trimming removed 5 bases at V and 4 bases at J, with 13 bases between. Germline values: CDR1 SGHDT, CDR2 YYEEEE. CDR3 length: 14 residues. As DNA, the CDR3 is TGTGCCAGCAGTACTCAGGGTTTCGGAAACACCATATATTTT. This translates into CASSTQGFGNTIYF.

This chain links TRBV10-3 with TRBJ2-2, with D possibly called TRBD1 or TRBD2 (5 bases each). V lost 0 bases, J lost 5 bases, and 13 bases lay in between. Germline lookup yields CDR1 ENHRY and CDR2 SYGVKD. CDR3 length equals 16 residues. The DNA of the CDR3 is TGTGCCATCAGTGAGTCTAGGGGTGGAGGAACCGGGGAGCTGTTTTTT. Translated, it gives CAISESRGGGTGELFF.

The rearrangement links TRBV18 to TRBJ1-1; TRBD1 matches at 9 bases. Germline CDR1 and CDR2: KGHSH and LQKENI. V trimming: 1 base; J trimming: 4 bases; junction bases outside the gene matches: 7. CDR3 size: 16 residues. CDR3 sequence (DNA): TGTGCCAGCTCACCACTGACAGGGGGTCGGAGCACTGAAGCTTTCTTT. Amino acids: CASSPLTGGRSTEAFF.

As concerns this clone: The same CDR3 also results from other DNA sequences found in this sample. DNA of the CDR3: TGTGCCAGCAGCGTAACCGGGACTAGCGGCTACAATGAGCAGTTCTTC. It is translated as CASSVTGTSGYNEQFF. This sequence joins TRBV9 and TRBJ2-1; 11 nucleotides line up with TRBD2. The V segment lost 1 base and the J segment 3 bases; nucleotides outside the gene matches: 3. Germline CDR1 reads SGDLS; CDR2 reads YYNGEE. This CDR3 spans 16 amino acids.

V usage is TRBV11-3 and J usage is TRBJ2-3; no definite D call. Deletions cut 1 base from V and 0 bases from J, with 5 bases between. The germline CDR1 and CDR2 sequences are SGHNT and YENEEA. CDR3 length equals 14 residues. DNA for the CDR3: TGTGCCAGCAGCTTAGTGGCCAGCACAGATACGCAGTATTTT. Translation gives CASSLVASTDTQYF.

This clone came up once. The V and J genes are TRBV6-5 and TRBJ2-7; 8 bases are shared with TRBD1. Losses at the gene ends were 6 bases for V and 6 bases for J; bases not matched to a gene: 4. Looked up from germline, CDR1 is MNHEY and CDR2 is SVGAGI. The CDR3 runs to 12 residues. The CDR3 spells CASRSGTGEQYF. CDR3 DNA: TGTGCCAGCAGGTCCGGGACAGGCGAGCAGTACTTC.

V is TRBV7-2 and J is TRBJ1-3; 10 bases match TRBD1. CDR1 and CDR2 (germline): SGHTA, FQGNSA. The CDR3 loop spans 18 amino acids. The V and J ends lost 5 bases and 0 bases, in that order; junction bases with no gene match: 10. CDR3 nucleotide sequence: TGTGCCAGCAGCCCGGGGGACAGGGGTTACCCCTCTGGAAACACCATATATTTT. Translated: CASSPGDRGYPSGNTIYF.

This chain links TRBV18 with TRBJ2-7; 14 bases map to TRBD2. J gave up 5 bases and V 0 bases, and 6 bases lay outside the gene matches. The CDR3 has 17 residues. In germline, CDR1 is KGHSH, CDR2 LQKENI. This chain's CDR3 is CASSPPGLAGDGNEQYF. As DNA, the CDR3 is TGTGCCAGCTCACCACCGGGACTAGCGGGAGATGGTAACGAGCAGTACTTC.

The chain carries TRBV28 and TRBJ2-1, with 8 bases fitting TRBD1. With 5 bases clipped from V and 7 bases from J, the junction kept 7 bases outside the gene matches. Per germline, CDR1 MDHEN and CDR2 SYDVKM. This CDR3 has 14 residues. Written as DNA, the CDR3 is TGTGCCAGCAGTCTGACAGGGGCCCTAAATGAGCAGTTCTTC. Translated, it gives CASSLTGALNEQFF.

The CDR3, as DNA: TGTGCCAGCAGCCCAGGGACAAGGGGTTCTGAAAAACTGTTTTTT. Protein sequence: CASSPGTRGSEKLFF. The V and J genes are TRBV5-5 and TRBJ1-4; weak D call: TRBD1 (6 bases). The V and J ends lost 4 bases and 7 bases respectively, with 17 bases between them. The V gene's germline CDR1 is SGHKS and CDR2 YYEKEE (reference sequence). The CDR3 runs to 15 residues.

V is TRBV5-8 and J is TRBJ2-3; TRBD2 matches at 8 bases. Losses at the gene ends were 7 bases for V and 3 bases for J; bases not matched to a gene: 4. Germline-derived CDR1 and CDR2 are SGHTS and YDEGEE. This CDR3 has 13 residues. Written as DNA, the CDR3 is TGTGCCAGCCCTCGGGGGGGGACAGATACGCAGTATTTT. It specifies CASPRGGTDTQYF. Looking up the rest from reference TRBV5-8 and TRBJ2-3 gives the full variable domain: EAGVTQSPTHLIKTRGQQATLRCSPISGHTSVYWYQQALGLGLQFLLWYDEGEERNRGNFPPRFSGRQFPNYSSELNVNALELEDSALYLCASPRGGTDTQYFGPGTRLTVL.

The chain recombines TRBV5-1 with TRBJ1-1; D uncertain. Trimming cost V 1 base and J 4 bases, with 14 bases left between them. Germline V gene lookup returns CDR1 SGHRS and CDR2 YFSETQ. The CDR3 has 15 amino acids. The CDR3 DNA is TGCGCCAGCAGCTTGCGAGGGCCAGTAGGCACTGAAGCTTTCTTT. It specifies CASSLRGPVGTEAFF.

The chain links TRBV18 to TRBJ1-2, with TRBD1 as a possible D gene (6 bases). V gave up 3 bases and J gave up 8 bases, with 19 bases separating them. The CDR3 has 15 amino acids. Germline V lookup: CDR1 KGHSH, CDR2 LQKENI. CDR3 residues: CASSPTDPTGGGYTF. The CDR3 DNA follows: TGTGCCAGCTCACCGACCGATCCGACAGGCGGCGGCTACACCTTC.

The rearrangement links TRBV7-3 to TRBJ2-2, with 7 bases lining up with TRBD2. The CDR3 runs 17 residues. Trimming at V came to 4 bases and at J to 1 base, leaving 9 bases not matched to a gene. Per germline, CDR1 SGHTA and CDR2 FQGTGA. CDR3 nucleotide sequence: TGTGCCAGCAGCTCCCCCCATGGCGGGAGGAACACCGGGGAGCTGTTTTTT. It codes for CASSSPHGGRNTGELFF.

The CDR3, as DNA: TGTGCCAGCAGAGGAACCCCGTCCTACGAGCAGTACTTC. Translated, it gives CASRGTPSYEQYF. This sequence joins TRBV6-5 and TRBJ2-5; D unclear. TRBJ2-7 explains the end of the DNA better; the J call may be wrong. CDR1 is MNHEY and CDR2 is SVGAGI in the germline V gene. This CDR3 comprises 13 residues.

V is TRBV5-4 and J is TRBJ2-3, with D perhaps being TRBD1 or TRBD2 (7 bases each). The V end lost 7 bases, the J end lost 3 bases, and 21 bases lay between the germline ends. CDR1 is SGHNT, CDR2 YYREEE, per germline (reference sequence). The CDR3 has 16 amino acids. The CDR3 is CASSARGGSLTDTQYF. The CDR3 nucleotides read TGTGCCAGCTCCGCCAGGGGGGGGAGTTTGACAGATACGCAGTATTTT.

The CDR3 loop is CASTRRRDLRDEQFF. CDR3 bases: TGTGCCAGCACCCGAAGGCGGGACCTAAGGGATGAGCAGTTCTTC. The chain joins TRBV6-1 to TRBJ2-1; D is possibly TRBD2 (6 bases). The CDR3 has 15 amino acids. Trimming cost V 7 bases and J 8 bases, with 21 bases left between them. The germline V gene encodes CDR1 MNHNS and CDR2 SASEGT.

The chain links TRBV2 to TRBJ2-3; D ambiguous. CDR3 length: 11 amino acids. Germline V gene lookup returns CDR1 SNHLY and CDR2 FYNNEI. Trimming cost V 6 bases and J 11 bases, with 12 bases left between them. CDR3 in amino acids: CASRIGRGQYF. CDR3 sequence (DNA): TGTGCCAGCAGGATAGGTCGAGGGCAGTATTTT.

This clone was counted once. The J gene is TRBJ2-7, the V gene TRBV5-1; 7 bases agree with TRBD1. Germline V lookup: CDR1 SGHRS, CDR2 YFSETQ. The V gene end was trimmed by 4 bases and the J gene end by 3 bases; junction bases not matched to a gene: 10. The CDR3 length is 15 residues. CDR3 sequence: CASSPTLTGIYEQYF. The CDR3 coding sequence is TGCGCCAGCAGCCCAACATTGACAGGGATCTACGAGCAGTACTTC.

The V gene is TRBV11-2, the J gene TRBJ2-2; 13 nucleotides match TRBD2. The CDR3 has 17 residues. Per germline, CDR1 SGHAT and CDR2 FQNNGV. With V trimmed by 6 bases and J by 4 bases, 8 bases remained unmatched. The CDR3 here is CASSLSLAGGPTGELFF. The CDR3 region has the DNA TGTGCCAGCAGTCTATCACTAGCGGGAGGGCCCACCGGGGAGCTGTTTTTT.

Concerning this clone itself: The sample has other DNA sequences that encode this CDR3 too. The chain combines TRBV7-9 with TRBJ1-1; weak D call: TRBD1 (6 bases). Trimming removed 5 bases from V and 0 bases from J, with 10 bases in between. Germline loops: CDR1 SEHNR, CDR2 FQNEAQ (reference sequence). This CDR3 spans 14 amino acids. The CDR3 here is CASSLGQMNTEAFF. The CDR3 nucleotides read TGTGCCAGCAGCCTGGGACAAATGAACACTGAAGCTTTCTTT. Full variable domain (rest looked up from reference TRBV7-9 and TRBJ1-1): DTGVSQNPRHKITKRGQNVTFRCDPISEHNRLYWYRQTLGQGPEFLTYFQNEAQLEKSRLLSDRFSAERPKGSFSTLEIQRTEQGDSAMYLCASSLGQMNTEAFFGQGTRLTVV.

This clone was recorded once. The chain is built from TRBV5-5 and TRBJ2-3; D unclear. Germline CDR1 SGHKS, CDR2 YYEKEE (reference sequence). This CDR3 contains 14 residues. Trimming pared 4 bases from V and 3 bases from J, leaving 12 bases between. As DNA, the CDR3 is TGTGCCAGCAGCCCAGAAGGTGGGACAGATACGCAGTATTTT. Translating it yields CASSPEGGTDTQYF.

Concerning this clone: The junction does not match germline at one end; this may be a read error. CDR3 loop: CASSTVGTTNGGVF. The CDR3, as DNA: TGTGCCAGCAGCACAGTCGGGACCACCAACGGAGGGGTCTTC. The chain joins TRBV11-2 to TRBJ2-1; the D gene is possibly TRBD2 (6 bases). CDR1 is SGHAT, CDR2 FQNNGV, per germline. This CDR3 has 14 amino acids. The full variable domain, with the rest looked up from reference TRBV11-2 and TRBJ2-1, is EAGVAQSPRYKIIEKRQSVAFWCNPISGHATLYWYQQILGQGPKLLIQFQNNGVVDDSQLPKDRFSAERLKGVDSTLKIQPAKLEDSAVYLCASSTVGTTNGGVFGPGTRLTVL.

This clone was detected once. The chain uses TRBV6-6 and TRBJ1-1; D unresolved. The CDR3 is 13 residues long. V lost 3 bases, J lost 2 bases, and 7 bases lay in between. The germline V gene encodes CDR1 MNHNY and CDR2 SVGAGI (reference sequence). The CDR3 DNA is TGTGCCAGCAGTTATGGTTCAAACACTGAAGCTTTCTTT. It encodes CASSYGSNTEAFF.

The chain is built from TRBV7-2 and TRBJ1-3; D unresolved. V shed 2 bases and J shed 3 bases, with 5 bases lying between them. The germline CDR1 and CDR2 sequences are SGHTA and FQGNSA. The CDR3 sequence is 13 residues long. DNA of the CDR3: TGTGCCAGCAGCTTATCAGATGGAAACACCATATATTTT. Amino acids: CASSLSDGNTIYF.